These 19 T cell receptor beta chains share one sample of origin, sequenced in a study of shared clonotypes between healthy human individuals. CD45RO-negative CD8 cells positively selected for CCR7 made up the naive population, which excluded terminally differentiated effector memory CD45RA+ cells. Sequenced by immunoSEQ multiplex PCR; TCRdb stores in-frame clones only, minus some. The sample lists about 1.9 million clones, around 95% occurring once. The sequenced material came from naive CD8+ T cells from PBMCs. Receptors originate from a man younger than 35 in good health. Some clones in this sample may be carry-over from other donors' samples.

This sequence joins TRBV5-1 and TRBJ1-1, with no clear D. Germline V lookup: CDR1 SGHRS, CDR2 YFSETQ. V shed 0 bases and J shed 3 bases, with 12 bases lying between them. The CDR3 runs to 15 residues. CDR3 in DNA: TGCGCCAGCAGCTTGGGACGCACGTTGGACACTGAAGCTTTCTTT. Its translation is CASSLGRTLDTEAFF.

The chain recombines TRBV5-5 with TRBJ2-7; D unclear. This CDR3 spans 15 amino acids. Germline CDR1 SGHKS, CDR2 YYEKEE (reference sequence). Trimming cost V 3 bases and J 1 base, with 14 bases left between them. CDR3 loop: CASSWIGPGSYEQYF. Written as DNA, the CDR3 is TGTGCCAGCAGCTGGATTGGCCCCGGATCCTACGAGCAGTACTTC.

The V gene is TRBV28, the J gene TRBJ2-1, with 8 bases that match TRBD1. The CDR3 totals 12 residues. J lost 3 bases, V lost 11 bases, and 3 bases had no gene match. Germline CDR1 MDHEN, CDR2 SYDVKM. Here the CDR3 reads CAHRGFYNEQFF. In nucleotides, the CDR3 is TGTGCCCACAGGGGGTTCTACAATGAGCAGTTCTTC.

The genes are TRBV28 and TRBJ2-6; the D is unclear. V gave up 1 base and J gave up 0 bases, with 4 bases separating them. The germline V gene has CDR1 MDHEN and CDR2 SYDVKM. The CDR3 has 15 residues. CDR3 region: CASSLLTSGANVLTF. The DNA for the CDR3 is TGTGCCAGCAGTTTATTGACCTCTGGGGCCAACGTCCTGACTTTC.

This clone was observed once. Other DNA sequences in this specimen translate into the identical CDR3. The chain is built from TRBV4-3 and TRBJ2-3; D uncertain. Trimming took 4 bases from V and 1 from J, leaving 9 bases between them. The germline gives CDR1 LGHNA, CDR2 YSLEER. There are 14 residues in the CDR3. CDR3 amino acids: CASSPGLGTDTQYF. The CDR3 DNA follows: TGCGCCAGCAGCCCTGGCCTGGGCACAGATACGCAGTATTTT.

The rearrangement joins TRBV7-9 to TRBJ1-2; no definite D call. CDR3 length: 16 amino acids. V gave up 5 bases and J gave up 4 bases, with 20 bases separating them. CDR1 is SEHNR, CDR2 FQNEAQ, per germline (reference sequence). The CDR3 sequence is CASSTYNGVQIYGYTF. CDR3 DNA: TGTGCCAGCAGCACATATAACGGGGTACAGATCTATGGCTACACCTTC.

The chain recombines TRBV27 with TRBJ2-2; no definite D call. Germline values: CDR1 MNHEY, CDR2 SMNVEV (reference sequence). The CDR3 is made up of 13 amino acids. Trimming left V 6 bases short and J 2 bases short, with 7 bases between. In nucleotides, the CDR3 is TGTGCCAGCAGGAGTGAAAACACCGGGGAGCTGTTTTTT. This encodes CASRSENTGELFF.

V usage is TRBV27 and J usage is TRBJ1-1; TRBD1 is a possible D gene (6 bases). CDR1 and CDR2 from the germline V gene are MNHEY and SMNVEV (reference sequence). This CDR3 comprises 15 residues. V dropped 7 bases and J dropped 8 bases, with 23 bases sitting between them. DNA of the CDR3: TGTGCCAGCACCGGGACCGCGAAGGGGGGGGTGGAAGCTTTCTTT. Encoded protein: CASTGTAKGGVEAFF.

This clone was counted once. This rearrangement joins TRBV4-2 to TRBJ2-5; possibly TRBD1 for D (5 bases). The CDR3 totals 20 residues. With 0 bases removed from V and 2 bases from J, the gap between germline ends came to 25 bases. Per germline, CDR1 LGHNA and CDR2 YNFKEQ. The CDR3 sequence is CASSQDISWQGRGQQETQYF. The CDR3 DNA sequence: TGTGCCAGCAGCCAAGATATCAGTTGGCAGGGAAGGGGCCAACAAGAGACCCAGTACTTC.

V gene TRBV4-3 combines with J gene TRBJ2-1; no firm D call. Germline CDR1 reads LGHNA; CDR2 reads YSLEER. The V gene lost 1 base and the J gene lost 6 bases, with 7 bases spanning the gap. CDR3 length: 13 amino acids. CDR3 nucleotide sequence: TGCGCCAGCAGCCAAGTTCCGCGCAATGAGCAGTTCTTC. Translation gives CASSQVPRNEQFF.

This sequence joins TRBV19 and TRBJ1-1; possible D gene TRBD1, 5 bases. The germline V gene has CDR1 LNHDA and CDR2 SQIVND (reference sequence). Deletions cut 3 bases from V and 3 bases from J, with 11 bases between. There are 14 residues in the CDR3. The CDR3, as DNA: TGTGCCAGTAGTATTCGAGGGGCGCACACTGAAGCTTTCTTT. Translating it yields CASSIRGAHTEAFF.

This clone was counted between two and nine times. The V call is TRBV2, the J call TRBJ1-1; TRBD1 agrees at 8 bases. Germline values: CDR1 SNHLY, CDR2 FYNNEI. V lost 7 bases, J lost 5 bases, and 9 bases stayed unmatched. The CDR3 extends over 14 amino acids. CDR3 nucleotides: TGTGCCAGCACTTCCTCTACAGGGGGGACTGAAGCTTTCTTT. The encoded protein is CASTSSTGGTEAFF.

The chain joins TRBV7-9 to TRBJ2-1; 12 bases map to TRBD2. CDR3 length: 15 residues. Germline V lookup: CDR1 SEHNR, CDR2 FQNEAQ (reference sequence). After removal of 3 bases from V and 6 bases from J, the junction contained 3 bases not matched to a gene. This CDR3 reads CASSFGTSGFNEQFF. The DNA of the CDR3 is TGTGCCAGCAGCTTCGGGACTAGCGGGTTCAATGAGCAGTTCTTC.

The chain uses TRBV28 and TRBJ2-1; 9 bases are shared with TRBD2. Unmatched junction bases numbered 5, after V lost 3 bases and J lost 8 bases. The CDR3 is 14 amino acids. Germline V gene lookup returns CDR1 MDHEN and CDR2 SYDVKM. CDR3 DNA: TGTGCCAGCAGTTTGGTAGCGGGAGATCATGAGCAGTTCTTC. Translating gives CASSLVAGDHEQFF. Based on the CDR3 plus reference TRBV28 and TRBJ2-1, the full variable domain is DVKVTQSSRYLVKRTGEKVFLECVQDMDHENMFWYRQDPGLGLRLIYFSYDVKMKEKGDIPEGYSVSREKKERFSLILESASTNQTSMYLCASSLVAGDHEQFFGPGTRLTVL.

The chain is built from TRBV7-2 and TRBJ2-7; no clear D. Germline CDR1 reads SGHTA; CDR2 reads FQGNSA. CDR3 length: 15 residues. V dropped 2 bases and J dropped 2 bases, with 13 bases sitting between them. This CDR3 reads CASSLRPSPTYEQYF. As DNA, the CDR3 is TGTGCCAGCAGCTTACGGCCCTCTCCCACCTACGAGCAGTACTTC. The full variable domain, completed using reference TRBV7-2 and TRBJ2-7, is GAGVSQSPSNKVTEKGKDVELRCDPISGHTALYWYRQSLGQGLEFLIYFQGNSAPDKSGLPSDRFSAERTGGSVSTLTIQRTQQEDSAVYLCASSLRPSPTYEQYFGPGTRLTVT.

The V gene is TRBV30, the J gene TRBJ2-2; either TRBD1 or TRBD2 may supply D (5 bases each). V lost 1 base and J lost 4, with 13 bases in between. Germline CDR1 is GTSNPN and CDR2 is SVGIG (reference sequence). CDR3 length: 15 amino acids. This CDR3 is CAWSGTPGATGELFF. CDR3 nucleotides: TGTGCCTGGAGTGGCACTCCCGGGGCCACCGGGGAGCTGTTTTTT.

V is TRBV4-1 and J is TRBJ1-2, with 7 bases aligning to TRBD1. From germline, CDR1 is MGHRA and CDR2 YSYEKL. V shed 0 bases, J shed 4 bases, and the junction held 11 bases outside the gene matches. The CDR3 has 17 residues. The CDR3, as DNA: TGCGCCAGCAGCCAAGATCAGACAGCCTCAGGGGGCTATGGCTACACCTTC. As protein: CASSQDQTASGGYGYTF.

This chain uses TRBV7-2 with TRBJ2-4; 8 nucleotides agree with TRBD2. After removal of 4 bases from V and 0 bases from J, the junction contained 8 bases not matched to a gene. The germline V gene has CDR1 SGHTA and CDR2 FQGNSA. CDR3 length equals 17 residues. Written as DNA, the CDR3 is TGTGCCAGCAGCTCCTCGGGACTAGGCCTAGCCAAAAACATTCAGTACTTC. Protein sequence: CASSSSGLGLAKNIQYF. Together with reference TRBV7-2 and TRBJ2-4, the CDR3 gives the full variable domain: GAGVSQSPSNKVTEKGKDVELRCDPISGHTALYWYRQSLGQGLEFLIYFQGNSAPDKSGLPSDRFSAERTGGSVSTLTIQRTQQEDSAVYLCASSSSGLGLAKNIQYFGAGTRLSVL.

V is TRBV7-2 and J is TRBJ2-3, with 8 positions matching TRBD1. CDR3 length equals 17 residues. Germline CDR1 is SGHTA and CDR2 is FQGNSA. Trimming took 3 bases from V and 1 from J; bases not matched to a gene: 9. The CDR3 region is CASSFSRQGLGTDTQYF. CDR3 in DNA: TGTGCCAGCAGCTTTTCGCGACAGGGGCTGGGCACAGATACGCAGTATTTT. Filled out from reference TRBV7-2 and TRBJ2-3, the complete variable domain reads GAGVSQSPSNKVTEKGKDVELRCDPISGHTALYWYRQSLGQGLEFLIYFQGNSAPDKSGLPSDRFSAERTGGSVSTLTIQRTQQEDSAVYLCASSFSRQGLGTDTQYFGPGTRLTVL.